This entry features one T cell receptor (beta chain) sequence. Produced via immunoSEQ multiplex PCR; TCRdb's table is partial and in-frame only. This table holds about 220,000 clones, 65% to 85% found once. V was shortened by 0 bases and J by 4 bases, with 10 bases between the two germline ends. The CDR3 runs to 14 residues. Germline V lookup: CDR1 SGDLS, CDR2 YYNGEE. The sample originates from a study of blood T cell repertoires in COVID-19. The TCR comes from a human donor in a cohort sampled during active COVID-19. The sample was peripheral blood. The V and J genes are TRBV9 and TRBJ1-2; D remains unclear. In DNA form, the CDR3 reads TGTGCCAGCAGCGTAGCTGCACAGCCCTATGGCTACACCTTC. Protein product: CASSVAAQPYGYTF.